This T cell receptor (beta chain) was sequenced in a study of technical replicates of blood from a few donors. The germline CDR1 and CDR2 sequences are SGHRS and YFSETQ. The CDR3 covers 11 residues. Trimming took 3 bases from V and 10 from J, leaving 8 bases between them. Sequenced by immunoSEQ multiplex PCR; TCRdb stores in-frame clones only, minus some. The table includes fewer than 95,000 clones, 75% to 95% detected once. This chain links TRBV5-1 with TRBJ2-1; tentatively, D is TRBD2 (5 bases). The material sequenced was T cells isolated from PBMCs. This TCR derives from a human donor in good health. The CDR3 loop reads CASSSGGEQFF. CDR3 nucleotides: TGCGCCAGCAGCTCTGGAGGAGAGCAGTTCTTC.